The text below deals with one T cell receptor beta chain. What it recognizes is unknown. The entry originates in a study of T cells after posttransplantation cyclophosphamide. Findings and limits, study-wide: TRB clonality was highly associated with recipient CMV seropositivity and reactivation.

Generated by immunoSEQ multiplex PCR, the TCRdb table keeps only in-frame clones and is missing some. The repertoire holds tens of thousands of clones, roughly nine tenths seen once, with less than 3.5% in the top ten. Germline V gene data show CDR1 as LGHNT and CDR2 as FRNRAP. The CDR3 is 16 residues long. The trim removed 2 bases at V and 3 bases at J, leaving 6 bases unmatched. The chain links TRBV12-5 to TRBJ1-5; 8 bases align to TRBD1. Sequencing was performed on PBMCs. This clonotype was sampled from a woman between 50 and 59 years old in good health and a related stem cell transplant donor. This CDR3 reads CASGLQQGGINQPQHF. The CDR3 nucleotides read TGTGCTAGTGGTTTGCAACAGGGGGGGATCAATCAGCCCCAGCATTTT.